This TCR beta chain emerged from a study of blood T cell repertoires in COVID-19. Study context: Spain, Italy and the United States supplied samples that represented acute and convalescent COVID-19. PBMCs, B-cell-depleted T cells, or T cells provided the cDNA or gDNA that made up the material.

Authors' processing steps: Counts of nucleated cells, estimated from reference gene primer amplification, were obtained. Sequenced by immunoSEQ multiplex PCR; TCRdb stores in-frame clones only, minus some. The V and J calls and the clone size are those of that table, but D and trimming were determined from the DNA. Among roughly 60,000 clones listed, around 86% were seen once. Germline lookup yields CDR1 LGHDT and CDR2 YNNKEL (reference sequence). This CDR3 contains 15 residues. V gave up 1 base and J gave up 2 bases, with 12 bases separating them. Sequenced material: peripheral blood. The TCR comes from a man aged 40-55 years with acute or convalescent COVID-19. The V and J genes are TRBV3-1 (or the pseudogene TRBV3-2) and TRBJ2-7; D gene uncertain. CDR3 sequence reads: CASSQVAESTYEQYF. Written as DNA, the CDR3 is TGTGCCAGCAGCCAAGTGGCGGAGTCTACCTACGAGCAGTACTTC.